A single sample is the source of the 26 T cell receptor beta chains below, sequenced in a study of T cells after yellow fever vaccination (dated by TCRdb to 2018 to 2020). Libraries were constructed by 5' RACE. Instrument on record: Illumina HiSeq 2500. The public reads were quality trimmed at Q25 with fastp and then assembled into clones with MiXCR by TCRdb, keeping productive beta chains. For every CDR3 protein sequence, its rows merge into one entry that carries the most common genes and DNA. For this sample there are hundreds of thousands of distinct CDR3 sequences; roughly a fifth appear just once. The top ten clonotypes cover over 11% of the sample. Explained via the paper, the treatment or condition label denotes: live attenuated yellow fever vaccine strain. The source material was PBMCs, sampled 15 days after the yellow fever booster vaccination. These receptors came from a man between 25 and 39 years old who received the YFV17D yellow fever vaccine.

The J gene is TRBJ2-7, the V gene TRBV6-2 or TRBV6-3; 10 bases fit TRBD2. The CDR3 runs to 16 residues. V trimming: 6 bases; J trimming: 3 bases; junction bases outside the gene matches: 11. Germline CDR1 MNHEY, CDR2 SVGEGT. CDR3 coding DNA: TGTGCCAGCAGGATCGAGACCGGACTAGCGGACTACGAGCAGTACTTC. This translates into CASRIETGLADYEQYF.

For the CDR3, the DNA is TGTGCCAGCAGCTCGGGACTAGTCAATGAGCAGTTCTTC. As protein: CASSSGLVNEQFF. The chain couples TRBV7-9 to TRBJ2-1; 8 bases are a match to TRBD2. There are 13 residues in the CDR3. CDR1 is SEHNR, CDR2 FQNEAQ, per germline (reference sequence). Trimming took 4 bases from V and 6 from J; bases not matched to a gene: 2.

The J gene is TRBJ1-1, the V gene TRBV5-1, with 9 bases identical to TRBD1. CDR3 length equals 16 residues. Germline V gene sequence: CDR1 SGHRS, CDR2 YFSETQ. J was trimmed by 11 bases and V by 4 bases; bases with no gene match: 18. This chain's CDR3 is CASSPPLTGGDNLAFF. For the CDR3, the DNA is TGCGCCAGCAGCCCACCCCTGACAGGGGGGGACAACCTCGCTTTCTTT.

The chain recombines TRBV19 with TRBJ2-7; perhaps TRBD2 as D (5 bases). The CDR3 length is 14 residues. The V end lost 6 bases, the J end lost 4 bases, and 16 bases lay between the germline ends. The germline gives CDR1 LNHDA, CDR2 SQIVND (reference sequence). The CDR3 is CASSSRVAGYEQYF. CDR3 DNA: TGTGCCAGTAGCTCGCGGGTGGCCGGATACGAGCAGTACTTC. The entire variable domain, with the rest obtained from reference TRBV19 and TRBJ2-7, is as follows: DGGITQSPKYLFRKEGQNVTLSCEQNLNHDAMYWYRQDPGQGLRLIYYSQIVNDFQKGDIAEGYSVSREKKESFPLTVTSAQKNPTAFYLCASSSRVAGYEQYFGPGTRLTVT.

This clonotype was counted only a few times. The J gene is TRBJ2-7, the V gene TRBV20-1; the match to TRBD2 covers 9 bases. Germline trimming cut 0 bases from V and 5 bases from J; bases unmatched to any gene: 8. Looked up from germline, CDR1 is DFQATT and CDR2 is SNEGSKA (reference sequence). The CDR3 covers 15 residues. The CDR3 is CSARDPAGGPNEQYF. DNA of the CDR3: TGCAGTGCTAGAGATCCTGCGGGAGGGCCGAACGAGCAGTACTTC.

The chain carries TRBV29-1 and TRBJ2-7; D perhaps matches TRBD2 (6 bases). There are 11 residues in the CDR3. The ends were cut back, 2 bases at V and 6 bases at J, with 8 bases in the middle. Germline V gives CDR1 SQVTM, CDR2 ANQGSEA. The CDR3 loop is CSVELGGEQYF. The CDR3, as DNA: TGCAGCGTTGAACTGGGGGGCGAGCAGTACTTC.

CDR3 amino acids: CASSDTPDRGNTIYF. CDR3 bases: TGTGCCAGCAGTGACACCCCGGACAGAGGAAACACCATATATTTT. The chain joins TRBV25-1 to TRBJ1-3; perhaps TRBD1 as D (6 bases). Germline CDR1 is MGHDK and CDR2 is SYGVNS. Trimming pared 3 bases from V and 4 bases from J, leaving 13 bases between. The CDR3 is made up of 15 amino acids.

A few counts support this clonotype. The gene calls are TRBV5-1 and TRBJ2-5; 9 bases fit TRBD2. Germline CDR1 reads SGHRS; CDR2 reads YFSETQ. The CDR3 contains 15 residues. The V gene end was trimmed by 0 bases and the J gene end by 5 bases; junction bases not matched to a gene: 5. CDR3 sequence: CASSLGSGSGETQYF. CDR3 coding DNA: TGCGCCAGCAGCTTGGGTAGCGGGAGTGGGGAGACCCAGTACTTC.

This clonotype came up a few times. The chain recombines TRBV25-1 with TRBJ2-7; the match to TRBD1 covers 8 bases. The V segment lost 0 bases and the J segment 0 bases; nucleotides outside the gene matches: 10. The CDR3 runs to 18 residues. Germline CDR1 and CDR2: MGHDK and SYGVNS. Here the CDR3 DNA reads TGTGCCAGCAGTGAATATCAGTGGGGGACAGGACACTCCTACGAGCAGTACTTC. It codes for CASSEYQWGTGHSYEQYF.

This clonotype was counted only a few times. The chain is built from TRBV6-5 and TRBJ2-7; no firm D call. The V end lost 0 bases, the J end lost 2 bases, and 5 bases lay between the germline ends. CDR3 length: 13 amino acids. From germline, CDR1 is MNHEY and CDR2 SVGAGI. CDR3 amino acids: CASSYSSAYEQYF. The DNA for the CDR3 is TGTGCCAGCAGTTACTCGTCCGCCTACGAGCAGTACTTC.

The CDR3, as DNA: TGTGCCAGCAGTGATACCGGCAGGGACACTGAAGCTTTCTTT. It specifies CASSDTGRDTEAFF. The chain has TRBV25-1 and TRBJ1-1, with D perhaps TRBD1 (5 bases). Germline loops: CDR1 MGHDK, CDR2 SYGVNS. This CDR3 comprises 14 residues. The V end lost 3 bases, the J end lost 3 bases, and 11 bases lay between the germline ends.

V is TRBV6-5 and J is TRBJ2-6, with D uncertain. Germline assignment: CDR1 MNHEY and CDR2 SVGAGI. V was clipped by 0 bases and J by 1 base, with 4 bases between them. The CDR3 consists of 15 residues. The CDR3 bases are TGTGCCAGCAGTTACTCGAAGTCTGGGGCCAACGTCCTGACTTTC. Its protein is CASSYSKSGANVLTF.

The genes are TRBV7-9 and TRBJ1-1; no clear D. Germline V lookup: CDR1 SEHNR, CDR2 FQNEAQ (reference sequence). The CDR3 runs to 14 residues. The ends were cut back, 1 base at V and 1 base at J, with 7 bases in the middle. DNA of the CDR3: TGTGCCAGCAGCTTAGTTGTGAGGAACACTGAAGCTTTCTTT. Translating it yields CASSLVVRNTEAFF. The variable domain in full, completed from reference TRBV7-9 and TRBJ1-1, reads DTGVSQNPRHKITKRGQNVTFRCDPISEHNRLYWYRQTLGQGPEFLTYFQNEAQLEKSRLLSDRFSAERPKGSFSTLEIQRTEQGDSAMYLCASSLVVRNTEAFFGQGTRLTVV.

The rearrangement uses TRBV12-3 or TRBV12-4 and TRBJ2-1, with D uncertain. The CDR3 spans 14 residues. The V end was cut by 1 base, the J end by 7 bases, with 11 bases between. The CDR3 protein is CASSLVRNLNEQFF. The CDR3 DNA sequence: TGTGCCAGCAGTTTAGTCAGAAACCTTAATGAGCAGTTCTTC.

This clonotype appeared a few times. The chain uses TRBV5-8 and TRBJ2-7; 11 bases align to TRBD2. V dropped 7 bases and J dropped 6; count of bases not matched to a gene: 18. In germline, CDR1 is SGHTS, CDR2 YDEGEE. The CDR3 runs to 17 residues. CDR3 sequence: CASLLLIGTSGPREQYF. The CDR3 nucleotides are TGTGCCAGCTTACTTTTGATTGGGACTAGCGGACCTCGCGAGCAGTACTTC. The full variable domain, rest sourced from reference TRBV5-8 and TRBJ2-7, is EAGVTQSPTHLIKTRGQQATLRCSPISGHTSVYWYQQALGLGLQFLLWYDEGEERNRGNFPPRFSGRQFPNYSSELNVNALELEDSALYLCASLLLIGTSGPREQYFGPGTRLTVT.

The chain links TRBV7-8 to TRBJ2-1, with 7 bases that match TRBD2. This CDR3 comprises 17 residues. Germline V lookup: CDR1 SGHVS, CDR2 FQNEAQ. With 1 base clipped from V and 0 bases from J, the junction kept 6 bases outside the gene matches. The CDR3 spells CASSLVPSGNSYNEQFF. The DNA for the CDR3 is TGTGCCAGCAGCTTAGTGCCTAGCGGAAACTCCTACAATGAGCAGTTCTTC.

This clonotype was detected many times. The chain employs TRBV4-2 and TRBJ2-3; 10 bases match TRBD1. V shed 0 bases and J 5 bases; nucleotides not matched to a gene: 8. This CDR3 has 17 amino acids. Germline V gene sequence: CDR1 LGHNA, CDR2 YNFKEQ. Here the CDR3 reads CASSQDPGTGVKDTQYF. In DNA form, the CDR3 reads TGTGCCAGCAGCCAAGATCCCGGGACAGGGGTGAAAGATACGCAGTATTTT.

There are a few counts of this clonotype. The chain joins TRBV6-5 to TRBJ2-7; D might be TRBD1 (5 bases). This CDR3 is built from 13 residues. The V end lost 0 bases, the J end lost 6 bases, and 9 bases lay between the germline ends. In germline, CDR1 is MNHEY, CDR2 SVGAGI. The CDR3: CASSYSGQPEQYF. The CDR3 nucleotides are TGTGCCAGCAGTTACTCAGGACAACCCGAGCAGTACTTC.

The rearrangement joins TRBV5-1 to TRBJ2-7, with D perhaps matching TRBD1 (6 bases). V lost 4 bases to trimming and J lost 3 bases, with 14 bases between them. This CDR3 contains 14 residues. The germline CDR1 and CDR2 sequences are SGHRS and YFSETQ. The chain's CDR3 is CASSPGDINYEQYF. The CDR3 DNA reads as TGCGCCAGCAGCCCCGGGGACATAAACTACGAGCAGTACTTC.

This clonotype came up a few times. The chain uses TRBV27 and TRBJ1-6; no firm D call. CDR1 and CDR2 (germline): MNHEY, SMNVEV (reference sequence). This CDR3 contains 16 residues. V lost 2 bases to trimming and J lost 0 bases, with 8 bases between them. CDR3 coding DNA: TGTGCCAGCAGTTTAGTGGCTAGCTCCTATAATTCACCCCTCCACTTT. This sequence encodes CASSLVASSYNSPLHF.

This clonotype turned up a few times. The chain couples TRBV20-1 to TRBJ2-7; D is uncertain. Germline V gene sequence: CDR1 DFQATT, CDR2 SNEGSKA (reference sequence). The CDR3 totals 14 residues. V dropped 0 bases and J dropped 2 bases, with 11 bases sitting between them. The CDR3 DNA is TGCAGTGCTAGAGATCCAAGGTTGACCTACGAGCAGTACTTC. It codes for CSARDPRLTYEQYF.

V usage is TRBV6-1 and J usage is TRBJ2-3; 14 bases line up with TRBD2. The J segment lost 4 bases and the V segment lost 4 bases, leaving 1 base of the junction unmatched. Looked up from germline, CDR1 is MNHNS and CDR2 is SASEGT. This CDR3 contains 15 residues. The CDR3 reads CASSGLAGGPDTQYF. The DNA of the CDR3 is TGTGCCAGCAGTGGACTAGCGGGAGGGCCAGATACGCAGTATTTT.

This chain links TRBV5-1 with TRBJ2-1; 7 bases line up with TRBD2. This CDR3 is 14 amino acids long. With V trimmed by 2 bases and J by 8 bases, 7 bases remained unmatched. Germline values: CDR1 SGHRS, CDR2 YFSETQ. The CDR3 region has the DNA TGCGCCAGCAGCTTCCGGACTAGTTGGGATGAGCAGTTCTTC. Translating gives CASSFRTSWDEQFF.

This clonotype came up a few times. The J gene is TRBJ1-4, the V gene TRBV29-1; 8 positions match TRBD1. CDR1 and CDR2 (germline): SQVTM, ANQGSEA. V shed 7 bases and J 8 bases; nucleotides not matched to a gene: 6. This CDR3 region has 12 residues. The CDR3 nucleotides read TGCAGCGCTCGGACAGGGCCCGAAAAACTGTTTTTT. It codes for CSARTGPEKLFF.

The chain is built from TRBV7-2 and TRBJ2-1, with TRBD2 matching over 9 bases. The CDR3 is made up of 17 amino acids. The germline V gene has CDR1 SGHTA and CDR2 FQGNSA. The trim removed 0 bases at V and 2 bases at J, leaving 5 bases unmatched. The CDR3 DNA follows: TGTGCCAGCAGCTTAGCGCGGGGGGGAGCGACCTACAATGAGCAGTTCTTC. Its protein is CASSLARGGATYNEQFF.

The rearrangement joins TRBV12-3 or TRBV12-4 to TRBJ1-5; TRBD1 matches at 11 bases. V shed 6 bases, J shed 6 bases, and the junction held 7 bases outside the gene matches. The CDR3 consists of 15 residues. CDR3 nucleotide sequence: TGTGCCAGCAGCCCTGGGACAGGGGGTCTTCAGCCCCAGCATTTT. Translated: CASSPGTGGLQPQHF.